This TCR beta chain was identified in a study of cytomegalovirus exposure and HLA in healthy donors. Assay: immunoSEQ multiplex PCR; the TCRdb copy retains only in-frame clones and omits some. The profile covers under 140,000 clones, with approximately 89% appearing a single time and 1.5% to 2% taken by the ten largest. The CDR3 length is 18 residues. Germline V CDR1 and CDR2: GTSNPN, SVGIG (reference sequence). The trim removed 3 bases at V and 3 bases at J, leaving 13 bases unmatched. What was sequenced was PBMCs. The V gene is TRBV30, the J gene TRBJ1-5, with TRBD1 identical over 11 bases. The receptor's source is a young woman in good health and CMV-seronegative. The CDR3 reads CAWSPIPGQGDVNQPQHF. CDR3 bases: TGTGCCTGGAGCCCTATCCCGGGACAGGGGGATGTCAATCAGCCCCAGCATTTT.